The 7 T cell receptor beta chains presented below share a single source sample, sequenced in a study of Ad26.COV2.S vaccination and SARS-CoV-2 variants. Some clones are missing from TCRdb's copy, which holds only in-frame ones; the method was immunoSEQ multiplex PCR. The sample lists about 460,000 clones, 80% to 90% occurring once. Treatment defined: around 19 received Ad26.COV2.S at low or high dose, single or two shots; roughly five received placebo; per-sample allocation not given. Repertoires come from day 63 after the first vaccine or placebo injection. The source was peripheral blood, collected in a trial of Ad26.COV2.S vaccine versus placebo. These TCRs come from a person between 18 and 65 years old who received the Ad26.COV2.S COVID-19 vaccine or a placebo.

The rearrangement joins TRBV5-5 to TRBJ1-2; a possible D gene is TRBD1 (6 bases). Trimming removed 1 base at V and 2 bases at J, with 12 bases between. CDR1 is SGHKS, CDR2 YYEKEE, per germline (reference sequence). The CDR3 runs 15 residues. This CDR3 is CASSLSGQFNYGYTF. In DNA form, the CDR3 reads TGTGCCAGCAGCTTGTCTGGACAGTTCAACTATGGCTACACCTTC. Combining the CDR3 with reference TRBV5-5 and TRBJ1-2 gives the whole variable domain DAGVTQSPTHLIKTRGQQVTLRCSPISGHKSVSWYQQVLGQGPQFIFQYYEKEERGRGNFPDRFSARQFPNYSSELNVNALLLGDSALYLCASSLSGQFNYGYTFGSGTRLTVV.

CDR3 nucleotide sequence: TGTGCCAGCCGAACAGGGGCTGGAAACACCATATATTTT. Protein sequence: CASRTGAGNTIYF. The chain links TRBV6-6 to TRBJ1-3; 7 positions match TRBD1. The trim removed 8 bases at V and 2 bases at J, leaving 3 bases unmatched. Germline values: CDR1 MNHNY, CDR2 SVGAGI (reference sequence). CDR3 length: 13 residues.

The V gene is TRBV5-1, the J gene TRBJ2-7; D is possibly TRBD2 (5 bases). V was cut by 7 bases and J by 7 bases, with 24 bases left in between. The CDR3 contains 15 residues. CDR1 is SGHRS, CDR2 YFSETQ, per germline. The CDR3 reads CASAATVDYLGEQYF. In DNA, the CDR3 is TGCGCCAGCGCCGCGACGGTTGACTATCTTGGAGAGCAGTACTTC.

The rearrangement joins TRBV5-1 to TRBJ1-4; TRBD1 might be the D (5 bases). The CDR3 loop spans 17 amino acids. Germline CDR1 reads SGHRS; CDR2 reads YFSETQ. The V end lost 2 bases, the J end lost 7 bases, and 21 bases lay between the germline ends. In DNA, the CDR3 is TGCGCCAGCAGCTTCGCTCCCACGCGGGGGATCAGTGAAAAACTGTTTTTT. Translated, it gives CASSFAPTRGISEKLFF.

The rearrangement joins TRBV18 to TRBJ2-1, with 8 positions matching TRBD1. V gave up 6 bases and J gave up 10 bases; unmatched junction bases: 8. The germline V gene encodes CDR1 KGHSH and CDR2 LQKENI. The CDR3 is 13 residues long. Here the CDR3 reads CASSQGAPGEQFF. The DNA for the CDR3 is TGTGCCAGCTCCCAGGGGGCGCCTGGGGAGCAGTTCTTC.

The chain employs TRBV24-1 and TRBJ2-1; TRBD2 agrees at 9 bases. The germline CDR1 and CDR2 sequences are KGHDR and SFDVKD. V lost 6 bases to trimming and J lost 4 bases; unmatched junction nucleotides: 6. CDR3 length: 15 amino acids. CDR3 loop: CATSSSGISYNEQFF. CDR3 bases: TGTGCCACCAGTTCTAGCGGGATTAGTTACAATGAGCAGTTCTTC.

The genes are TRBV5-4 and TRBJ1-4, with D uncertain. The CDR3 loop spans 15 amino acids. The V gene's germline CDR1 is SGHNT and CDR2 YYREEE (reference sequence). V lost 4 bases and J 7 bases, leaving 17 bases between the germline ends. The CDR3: CASSPGMGIGEKLFF. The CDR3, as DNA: TGTGCCAGCAGCCCCGGAATGGGGATAGGTGAAAAACTGTTTTTT.